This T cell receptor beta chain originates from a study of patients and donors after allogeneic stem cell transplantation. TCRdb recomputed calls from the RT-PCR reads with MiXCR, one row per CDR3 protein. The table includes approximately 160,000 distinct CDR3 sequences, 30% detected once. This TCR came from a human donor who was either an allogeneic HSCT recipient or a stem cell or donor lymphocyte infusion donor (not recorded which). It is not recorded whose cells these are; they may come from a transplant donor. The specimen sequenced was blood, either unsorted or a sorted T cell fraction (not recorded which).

This CDR3 reads CASSSLGEEGTDTQYF. CDR3 nucleotides: TGTGCCAGCAGCTCCCTGGGGGAGGAGGGTACAGATACGCAGTATTTT. The V and J genes are TRBV6-6 and TRBJ2-3, with D perhaps matching TRBD2 (6 bases). Germline V CDR1 and CDR2: MNHNY, SVGAGI (reference sequence). V lost 6 bases to trimming and J lost 3 bases, with 19 bases between them. The CDR3 runs 16 residues.